Below are 31 T cell receptor beta chains sequenced from a single sample in a study of Graves' ophthalmopathy and Graves' hyperthyroidism. Amplifying from RNA transcripts, the study obtained TCR beta CDR3 regions. First-round RT-PCR relied on HTBI primers, and a second-round multiplex PCR came next. One entry per CDR3 protein, called by TCRdb with MiXCR from the multiplex PCR reads. The sample records about 1.2 million distinct CDR3 sequences, about 38% being singletons. The sample comprised peripheral blood or thyroid tissue (not recorded which). These TCRs come from an adult man with Graves' hyperthyroidism.

A few counts support this clonotype. The chain is built from TRBV10-3 and TRBJ1-6; D unresolved. V lost 8 bases, J lost 12 bases, and 17 bases lay in between. In germline, CDR1 is ENHRY, CDR2 SYGVKD. The CDR3 is 13 amino acids. The DNA for the CDR3 is TGTGCCATCGGCCCCACGGAGACTGGACCCCTCCACTTT. Protein sequence: CAIGPTETGPLHF.

This chain joins TRBV6-5 and TRBJ2-2; a possible D gene is TRBD1 (7 bases). The germline V and J ends were trimmed by 3 bases and 6 bases, with 11 bases remaining between them. Looked up from germline, CDR1 is MNHEY and CDR2 is SVGAGI. The CDR3 extends over 14 amino acids. CDR3 nucleotides: TGTGCCAGCAGTTATTCAGGGGGGCCCGGGGAGCTGTTTTTT. Protein sequence: CASSYSGGPGELFF.

This chain uses TRBV27 with TRBJ2-7; D gene ambiguous. CDR1 is MNHEY and CDR2 is SMNVEV in the germline V gene (reference sequence). The CDR3 extends over 14 amino acids. V was cut by 0 bases and J by 3 bases, with 9 bases left in between. The CDR3 reads CASSLSVRNYEQYF. The CDR3 bases are TGTGCCAGCAGTTTATCGGTCCGGAACTACGAGCAGTACTTC.

As regards this clonotype: Likely a read error: the CDR3 ends without its conserved phenylalanine or tryptophan. The J gene is TRBJ2-7, the V gene TRBV6-6, with 8 bases aligning to TRBD2. Per germline, CDR1 MNHNY and CDR2 SVGAGI (reference sequence). The CDR3 loop spans 14 amino acids. V was pared by 2 bases and J by 6 bases, with 6 bases of the junction left unmatched. The DNA for the CDR3 is TGTGCCAGCAGTTACCAAGCGGGAGTAGGCGAGCAGTACCTC. The encoded protein is CASSYQAGVGEQYL.

This clonotype was counted ten times or more. This chain links TRBV13 with TRBJ2-7, with 8 bases fitting TRBD2. Trimming cost V 4 bases and J 7 bases; bases outside gene matches: 6. The CDR3 extends over 13 amino acids. Germline CDR1 reads PRHDT; CDR2 reads FYEKMQ (reference sequence). CDR3 in DNA: TGTGCCAGCAGCTCGGGGGCGGGAGGAGAGCAGTACTTC. This encodes CASSSGAGGEQYF.

The chain's CDR3 is CASSLETGDNSPLHF. As DNA, the CDR3 is TGTGCCAGCAGCTTAGAAACAGGGGATAATTCACCCCTCCACTTT. The rearrangement links TRBV7-2 to TRBJ1-6, with 7 bases identical to TRBD1. Germline CDR1 SGHTA, CDR2 FQGNSA. Losses at the gene ends were 1 base for V and 5 bases for J; bases not matched to a gene: 2. CDR3 size: 15 residues.

This clonotype has ten or more counts. The rearrangement links TRBV20-1 to TRBJ1-4; maybe TRBD1 (6 bases). This CDR3 region has 12 residues. CDR1 is DFQATT and CDR2 is SNEGSKA in the germline V gene (reference sequence). Trimming removed 3 bases from V and 8 bases from J, with 10 bases in between. DNA of the CDR3: TGCAGTGCTAGTACGACAGGAGAAAAACTGTTTTTT. It translates to CSASTTGEKLFF.

The chain employs TRBV29-1 and TRBJ2-5; D uncertain. V shed 3 bases and J shed 5 bases, with 10 bases lying between them. CDR3 length: 12 amino acids. Looked up from germline, CDR1 is SQVTM and CDR2 is ANQGSEA. The CDR3 spells CSVERTGETQYF. The CDR3 nucleotides are TGCAGCGTTGAGCGCACTGGGGAGACCCAGTACTTC.

The sample holds many counts of this clonotype. V is TRBV10-3 and J is TRBJ2-2, with D hard to call. Trimming took off 3 bases at V and 1 base at J, with 6 bases between the two ends. The germline V gene encodes CDR1 ENHRY and CDR2 SYGVKD. The CDR3 is 14 amino acids. The CDR3 bases are TGTGCCATCAGTGACAGAGGGAACACCGGGGAGCTGTTTTTT. Amino acids: CAISDRGNTGELFF.

The V and J genes are TRBV15 and TRBJ2-2; TRBD1 matches 9 bases. The CDR3 extends over 16 amino acids. From germline, CDR1 is LNHNV and CDR2 YYDKDF (reference sequence). J was trimmed by 6 bases and V by 5 bases; bases with no gene match: 10. Here the CDR3 reads CATSRAYGQGSGELFF. The DNA of the CDR3 is TGTGCCACCAGCCGGGCATACGGACAGGGGTCCGGGGAGCTGTTTTTT.

This clonotype was counted a single time. This chain connects TRBV6-5 to TRBJ1-5; D ambiguous. Between the trimmed V and J ends, which lost 6 bases and 1 base, there was a span of 7 bases. From germline, CDR1 is MNHEY and CDR2 SVGAGI. The CDR3 has 13 residues. The chain's CDR3 is CASSTVSNQPQHF. The CDR3 nucleotides are TGTGCCAGCAGCACGGTCAGCAATCAGCCCCAGCATTTT.

This clonotype occurred once. The genes are TRBV20-1 and TRBJ1-2, with D tentatively TRBD1 (6 bases). V gave up 6 bases and J gave up 12 bases, with 17 bases separating them. Germline assignment: CDR1 DFQATT and CDR2 SNEGSKA (reference sequence). This CDR3 is built from 11 residues. CDR3 sequence reads: CSAHSGVGNTF. In DNA, the CDR3 is TGCAGTGCCCACTCAGGGGTCGGAAACACCTTC.

The CDR3 spells CSVDPPGDYGYTF. The CDR3, as DNA: TGCAGCGTTGACCCACCGGGGGACTATGGCTACACCTTC. The gene calls are TRBV29-1 and TRBJ1-2; TRBD1 is a possible D gene (5 bases). CDR3 size: 13 residues. The ends were cut back, 3 bases at V and 3 bases at J, with 11 bases in the middle. Germline V CDR1 and CDR2: SQVTM, ANQGSEA.

Many counts were recorded for this clonotype. V is TRBV7-9 and J is TRBJ1-2; tentative D call: TRBD1 (6 bases). The CDR3 spans 14 residues. CDR1 is SEHNR, CDR2 FQNEAQ, per germline (reference sequence). V was cut by 3 bases and J by 3 bases, with 11 bases left in between. CDR3 residues: CASSLKGEDYGYTF. CDR3 bases: TGTGCCAGCAGCTTGAAGGGGGAAGACTATGGCTACACCTTC.

This clonotype was recorded many times. Sequence at one end of the junction differs from germline and may be a read error. The V gene is TRBV10-3, the J gene TRBJ2-7; the D gene is possibly TRBD2 (6 bases). The CDR3 runs to 12 residues. Germline CDR1 is ENHRY and CDR2 is SYGVKD. The CDR3 reads CAIRGDSFEQYF. The CDR3 region has the DNA TGTGCCATCAGGGGGGACTCCTTCGAGCAGTACTTC.

This clonotype was recorded many times. The junction shows a germline mismatch at one end, possibly a read error. V gene TRBV5-1 combines with J gene TRBJ1-1; D is ambiguous. The CDR3 totals 15 residues. CDR1 is SGHRS, CDR2 YFSETQ, per germline. The CDR3 nucleotides read TGTGCCAGCAGCTTAGAAGGTACGGCTAACACTGAAGCTTTCTTT. It is translated as CASSLEGTANTEAFF.

This clonotype was detected only a few times. The chain has TRBV10-3 and TRBJ2-2; 7 bases map to TRBD1. CDR3 size: 15 residues. The trim removed 10 bases at V and 4 bases at J, leaving 12 bases unmatched. The germline V gene encodes CDR1 ENHRY and CDR2 SYGVKD. The CDR3, as DNA: TGTGCCAGCAGCATCTCCACAGGGGTCACCGGGGAGCTGTTTTTT. This translates into CASSISTGVTGELFF.

This clonotype was counted ten times or more. This chain uses TRBV5-1 with TRBJ2-6, with TRBD1 matching 7 bases. V lost 3 bases and J lost 0; bases outside the gene matches: 6. Germline CDR1 and CDR2: SGHRS and YFSETQ. The CDR3 covers 17 residues. CDR3 bases: TGCGCCAGCAGCTGGGACAGTCCCGGCTCTGGGGCCAACGTCCTGACTTTC. Its translation is CASSWDSPGSGANVLTF.

In this sample, this clonotype turned up many times. The conserved closing phenylalanine or tryptophan is absent in this CDR3, likely reflecting a read error. It is unclear where the CDR3 begins or ends on the DNA, so no DNA is shown, and the CDR3 is as TCRdb lists it. The J gene is TRBJ2-5, the V gene TRBV2. The CDR3 adds up to 12 amino acids, both ends counted. Germline assignment: CDR1 SNHLY and CDR2 FYNNEI. The CDR3 is CASSATVGLVLL.

This chain links TRBV25-1 with TRBJ1-2; 7 nucleotides align to TRBD1. Germline V gene lookup returns CDR1 MGHDK and CDR2 SYGVNS. The CDR3 loop spans 16 amino acids. The V segment lost 5 bases and the J segment 3 bases; nucleotides outside the gene matches: 12. The DNA of the CDR3 is TGTGCCAGCAGTACGGGACAGCCGGGGACTTACTATGGCTACACCTTC. It translates to CASSTGQPGTYYGYTF.

The table lists this clonotype with many counts. J is TRBJ1-6 and V is TRBV6-5; 8 nucleotides match TRBD1. Trimming at V came to 5 bases and at J to 9 bases, leaving 3 bases not matched to a gene. Per germline, CDR1 MNHEY and CDR2 SVGAGI. The CDR3 spans 13 residues. The CDR3 DNA reads TGTGCCAGCAGTACAACAGGGGGTTCACCCCTCCACTTT. Protein sequence: CASSTTGGSPLHF.

This clonotype was counted ten times or more. V gene TRBV9 combines with J gene TRBJ1-6; 9 bases match TRBD1. J gave up 7 bases and V 0 bases, and 5 bases lay outside the gene matches. The germline V gene encodes CDR1 SGDLS and CDR2 YYNGEE. The CDR3 has 16 residues. The CDR3 is CASSVETDRGNSPLHF. The CDR3 region has the DNA TGTGCCAGCAGCGTAGAAACCGACAGGGGGAATTCACCCCTCCACTTT.

V gene TRBV29-1 combines with J gene TRBJ1-2; D remains ambiguous. Trimming pared 6 bases from V and 0 bases from J, leaving 8 bases between. Per the germline V gene, CDR1 is SQVTM and CDR2 is ANQGSEA. The CDR3 runs to 12 residues. This CDR3 reads CSVVVANYGYTF. DNA of the CDR3: TGCAGCGTAGTAGTGGCTAACTATGGCTACACCTTC. The variable domain in full, with the rest retrieved from reference TRBV29-1 and TRBJ1-2, is SAVISQKPSRDICQRGTSLTIQCQVDSQVTMMFWYRQQPGQSLTLIATANQGSEATYESGFVIDKFPISRPNLTFSTLTVSNMSPEDSSIYLCSVVVANYGYTFGSGTRLTVV.

This clonotype was counted only a few times. The gene calls are TRBV7-9 and TRBJ2-3; the D gene is possibly TRBD2 (5 bases). CDR1 is SEHNR, CDR2 FQNEAQ, per germline (reference sequence). V shed 4 bases and J shed 4 bases, with 15 bases lying between them. This CDR3 contains 15 residues. The CDR3 reads CASSSRVAGADTQYF. The CDR3 DNA sequence: TGTGCCAGCAGCTCGAGGGTCGCTGGAGCAGATACGCAGTATTTT.

In this sample, this clonotype turned up a few times. The chain joins TRBV6-5 to TRBJ2-7; TRBD1 aligns across 7 bases. This CDR3 is 13 amino acids long. The germline CDR1 and CDR2 sequences are MNHEY and SVGAGI. V was pared by 8 bases and J by 0 bases, with 4 bases of the junction left unmatched. The CDR3 loop is CASRDSNSYEQYF. CDR3 DNA: TGTGCCAGCCGGGACAGTAACTCCTACGAGCAGTACTTC.

As concerns this clonotype: This may arise from a read error, as a much more abundant clone is one base away. V gene TRBV20-1 combines with J gene TRBJ2-7, with D possibly called TRBD1 or TRBD2 (5 bases each). CDR1 and CDR2 (germline): DFQATT, SNEGSKA (reference sequence). CDR3 length equals 11 residues. The CDR3, as DNA: TGCAGTGCTAGGTCAGCTCACGGGACGCACTTC. Amino acid sequence: CSARSAHGTHF.

Only a few counts were recorded for this clonotype. The J gene is TRBJ1-1, the V gene TRBV20-1; perhaps TRBD1 as D (6 bases). Trimming stripped 4 bases from V and 7 bases from J, with 13 bases between. The CDR3 has 12 residues. Per germline, CDR1 DFQATT and CDR2 SNEGSKA (reference sequence). The CDR3 here is CSATEGGGEAFF. Written as DNA, the CDR3 is TGCAGTGCTACCGAGGGGGGAGGTGAAGCTTTCTTT.

V is TRBV7-9 and J is TRBJ1-1; TRBD1 might be the D (5 bases). Trimming cost V 7 bases and J 0 bases, with 18 bases left between them. Germline V lookup: CDR1 SEHNR, CDR2 FQNEAQ (reference sequence). This CDR3 spans 16 amino acids. CDR3 nucleotides: TGTGCCAGCACCGGGCCGGGACTGACAATGAACACTGAAGCTTTCTTT. The encoded protein is CASTGPGLTMNTEAFF.

The chain carries TRBV19 and TRBJ2-2; perhaps TRBD1 as D (6 bases). Trimming stripped 3 bases from V and 6 bases from J, with 14 bases between. Looked up from germline, CDR1 is LNHDA and CDR2 is SQIVND (reference sequence). The CDR3 runs to 15 residues. The CDR3 region is CASSIWQGLAGELFF. DNA of the CDR3: TGTGCCAGTAGTATCTGGCAGGGGTTAGCCGGGGAGCTGTTTTTT.

This clonotype was recorded once. The chain combines TRBV9 with TRBJ2-5; 9 bases agree with TRBD1. Germline lookup yields CDR1 SGDLS and CDR2 YYNGEE. After removal of 0 bases from V and 5 bases from J, the junction contained 8 bases not matched to a gene. The CDR3 loop spans 16 amino acids. The CDR3 DNA reads as TGTGCCAGCAGCGTAGACGGGACAGGGATTTCGGAGACCCAGTACTTC. Protein product: CASSVDGTGISETQYF.

This chain connects TRBV6-2 or TRBV6-3 to TRBJ2-7, with 7 bases fitting TRBD1. The ends lost 6 bases at V and 1 base at J; junction bases unmatched: 9. CDR1 and CDR2 (germline): MNHEY, SVGEGT. The CDR3 spans 15 residues. CDR3 loop: CASSEDRDGSYEQYF. CDR3 coding DNA: TGTGCCAGCAGCGAAGACAGGGACGGGTCCTACGAGCAGTACTTC.